This TCR beta chain emerged from a study of blood T cell repertoires in COVID-19. Assay used: immunoSEQ multiplex PCR; TCRdb lists only in-frame clones, some missing. This sample carries some 61,000 clones, roughly 89% of them seen once, and the ten largest clones take about 8.3%. The ends lost 1 base at V and 1 base at J; junction bases unmatched: 1. Germline CDR1 reads LNHDA; CDR2 reads SQIVND (reference sequence). The CDR3 runs 16 residues. The sequence derives from a man aged 25-40 years with acute or convalescent COVID-19. Sequenced input: peripheral blood. This chain joins TRBV19 and TRBJ2-2; 9 bases fit TRBD1. This CDR3 is CASSIGGQGNTGELFF. DNA of the CDR3: TGTGCCAGTAGTATAGGGGGACAGGGGAACACCGGGGAGCTGTTTTTT. Filled out from reference TRBV19 and TRBJ2-2, the complete variable domain reads DGGITQSPKYLFRKEGQNVTLSCEQNLNHDAMYWYRQDPGQGLRLIYYSQIVNDFQKGDIAEGYSVSREKKESFPLTVTSAQKNPTAFYLCASSIGGQGNTGELFFGEGSRLTVL.